This record looks at one T cell receptor beta chain sequence and its context. Antigen unknown. This record comes from a study of OX40 agonist ivuxolimab in advanced cancers. Turning to the study itself: Dosing consisted of intravenous ivuxolimab at 0.01 to 10 mg/kg every 2 weeks. Subjects had a mean age of around 60 years, with a range of 23 to 79; around 83% were male. Points from the study as a whole: At 0.1-3.0 mg/kg, partial responders had clonal expansion among the lowest observed.

Per germline, CDR1 LNHDA and CDR2 SQIVND (reference sequence). V gave up 3 bases and J gave up 5 bases, with 17 bases separating them. This CDR3 has 15 amino acids. The data were produced by immunoSEQ multiplex PCR, yet TCRdb's version contains in-frame clones alone and is incomplete. The sample contains 50,000 to 75,000 clones, 70% to 90% of which appear only once. Blood got drawn at baseline, again on cycle 4 day 1, and then on cycle 7 day 1. The chain links TRBV19 to TRBJ2-7, with D unresolved. Here the sequenced sample was CD4+ or CD8+ T cells sorted from blood, taken in a trial of the OX40 agonist ivuxolimab. The receptor was isolated from an adult with an advanced solid tumor such as melanoma, head and neck, liver or kidney cancer. The CDR3 sequence: CASSIRAGNRDEQYF. DNA for the CDR3: TGTGCCAGTAGTATTAGAGCAGGTAATCGGGACGAGCAGTACTTC.